This section outlines one TCR beta chain sequence together with its context. What it binds is not known. The length of the CDR3 is 15 residues. Trimming pared 5 bases from V and 3 bases from J, leaving 16 bases between. The germline gives CDR1 SGHAT, CDR2 FQNNGV. This sample is drawn from a study of OX40 agonist ivuxolimab in advanced cancers. Study details: Participants, 75% to 90% male, averaged approximately 60 years of age, ranging from about 20 to 79.

Study-level findings and limits: In the 0.1 to 3.0 mg/kg range, CD4+ and CD8+ blood T cells had expanded clonally by week 6. Low clonal expansion, among the lowest seen, marked partial responders at 0.1-3.0 mg/kg. Among expanded peripheral T cells, antigen specificity went undetermined.

Data came from immunoSEQ multiplex PCR; TCRdb stores just in-frame clones and leaves some out. The sample records roughly 46,000 clones, 91% being singletons. The sequences come from CD4+ or CD8+ T cells sorted from blood, collected in a trial of the OX40 agonist ivuxolimab. The J gene is TRBJ2-5, the V gene TRBV11-2; D not certain. This receptor was taken from an adult with an advanced solid tumor such as melanoma, head and neck, liver or kidney cancer. The CDR3 DNA follows: TGTGCCAGCAGCGTAAAGCAGGCCGTAAAAGAGACCCAGTACTTC. Translating it yields CASSVKQAVKETQYF.